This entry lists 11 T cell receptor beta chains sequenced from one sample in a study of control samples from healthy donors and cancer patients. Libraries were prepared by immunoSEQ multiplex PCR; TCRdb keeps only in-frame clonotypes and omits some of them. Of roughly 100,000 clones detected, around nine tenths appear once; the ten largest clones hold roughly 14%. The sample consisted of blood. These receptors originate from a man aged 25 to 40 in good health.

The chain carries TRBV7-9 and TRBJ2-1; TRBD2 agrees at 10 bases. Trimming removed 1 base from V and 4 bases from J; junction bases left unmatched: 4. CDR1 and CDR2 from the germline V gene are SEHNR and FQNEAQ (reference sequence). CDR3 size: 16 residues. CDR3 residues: CASSLGVLAGYNEQFF. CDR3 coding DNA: TGTGCCAGCAGCTTAGGGGTACTAGCGGGGTACAATGAGCAGTTCTTC.

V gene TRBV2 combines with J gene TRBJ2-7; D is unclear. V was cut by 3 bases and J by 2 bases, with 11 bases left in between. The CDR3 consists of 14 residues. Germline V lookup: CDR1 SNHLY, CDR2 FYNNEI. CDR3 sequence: CASSDILPTYEQYF. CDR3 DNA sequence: TGTGCCAGCAGTGATATACTACCGACCTACGAGCAGTACTTC.

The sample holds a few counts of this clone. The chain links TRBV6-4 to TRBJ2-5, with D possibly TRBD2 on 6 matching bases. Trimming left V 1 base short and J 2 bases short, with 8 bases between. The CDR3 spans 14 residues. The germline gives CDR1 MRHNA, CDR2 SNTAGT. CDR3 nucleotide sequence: TGTGCCAGCAGTGACTGGAGGGTTCAAGAGACCCAGTACTTC. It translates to CASSDWRVQETQYF.

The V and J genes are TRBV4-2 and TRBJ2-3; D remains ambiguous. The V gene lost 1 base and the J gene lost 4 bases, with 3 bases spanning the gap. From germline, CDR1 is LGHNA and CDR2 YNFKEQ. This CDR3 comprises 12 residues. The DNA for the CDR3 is TGTGCCAGCAGCCAAGGTTCAGATACGCAGTATTTT. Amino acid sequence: CASSQGSDTQYF.

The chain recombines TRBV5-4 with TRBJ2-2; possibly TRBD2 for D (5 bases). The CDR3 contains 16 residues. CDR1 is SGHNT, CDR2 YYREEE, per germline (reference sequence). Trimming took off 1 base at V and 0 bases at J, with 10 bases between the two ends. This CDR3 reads CASSLYGLSNTGELFF. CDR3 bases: TGTGCCAGCAGCTTGTACGGACTTTCGAACACCGGGGAGCTGTTTTTT.

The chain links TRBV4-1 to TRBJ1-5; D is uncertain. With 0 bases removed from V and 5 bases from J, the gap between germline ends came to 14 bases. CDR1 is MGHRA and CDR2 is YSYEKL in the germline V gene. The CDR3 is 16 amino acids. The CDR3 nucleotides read TGCGCCAGCAGCCAAGATCCGGGCCAGCAAGATCAGCCCCAGCATTTT. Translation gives CASSQDPGQQDQPQHF.

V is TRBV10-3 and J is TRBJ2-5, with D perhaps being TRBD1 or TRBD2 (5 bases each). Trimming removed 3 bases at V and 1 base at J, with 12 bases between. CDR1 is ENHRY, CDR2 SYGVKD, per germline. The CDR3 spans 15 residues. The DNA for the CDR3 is TGTGCCATCAGTGAACGACAGCGGCCCCAAGAGACCCAGTACTTC. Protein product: CAISERQRPQETQYF.

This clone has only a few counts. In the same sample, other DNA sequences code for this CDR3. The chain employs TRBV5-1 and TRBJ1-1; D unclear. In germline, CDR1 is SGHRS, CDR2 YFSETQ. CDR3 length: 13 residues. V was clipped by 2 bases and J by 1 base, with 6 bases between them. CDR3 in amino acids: CASSFRGNTEAFF. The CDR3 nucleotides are TGCGCCAGCAGCTTCCGCGGGAACACTGAAGCTTTCTTT. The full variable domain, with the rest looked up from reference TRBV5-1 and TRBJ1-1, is KAGVTQTPRYLIKTRGQQVTLSCSPISGHRSVSWYQQTPGQGLQFLFEYFSETQRNKGNFPGRFSGRQFSNSRSEMNVSTLELGDSALYLCASSFRGNTEAFFGQGTRLTVV.

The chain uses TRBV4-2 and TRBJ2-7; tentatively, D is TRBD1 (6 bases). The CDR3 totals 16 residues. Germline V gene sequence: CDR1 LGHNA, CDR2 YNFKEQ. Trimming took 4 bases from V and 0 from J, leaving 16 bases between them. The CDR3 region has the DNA TGTGCCAGCAGCCCGAGGGACACCTCGAGCTCCTACGAGCAGTACTTC. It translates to CASSPRDTSSSYEQYF.

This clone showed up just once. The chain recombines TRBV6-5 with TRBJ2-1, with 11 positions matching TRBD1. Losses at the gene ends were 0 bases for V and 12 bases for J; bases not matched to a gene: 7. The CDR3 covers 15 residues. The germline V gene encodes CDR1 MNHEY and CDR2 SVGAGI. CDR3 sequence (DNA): TGTGCCAGCAGTTACTCGGGACAGGGGGGCAGCGGGCAGTTCTTC. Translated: CASSYSGQGGSGQFF.

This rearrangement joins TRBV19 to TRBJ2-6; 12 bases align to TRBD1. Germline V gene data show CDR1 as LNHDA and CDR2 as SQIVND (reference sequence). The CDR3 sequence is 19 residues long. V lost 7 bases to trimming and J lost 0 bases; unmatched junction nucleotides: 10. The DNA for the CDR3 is TGTGCCAGTAAGGGGACAGGGGGCTATAGGAGCTCTGGGGCCAACGTCCTGACTTTC. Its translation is CASKGTGGYRSSGANVLTF.